This T cell receptor (beta chain) was observed in a study of T cells after yellow fever vaccination. Study results and limitations: Detected again after the booster were most primary-vaccination clones, at 96% CD4 and around 91% CD8. A limited proportion of clonotypes was detected within both the CD4 and CD8 compartments.

This clonotype has a handful of counts. Its cognate antigen is unknown. Germline CDR1 reads SGHRS; CDR2 reads YFSETQ. Between the trimmed V and J ends, which lost 4 bases and 4 bases, there was a span of 14 bases. The CDR3 extends over 14 amino acids. The study made its TCR cDNA through 5'RACE template switching. That step introduced a universal primer site along with UMIs. In TCRdb, the 5' RACE reads were re-called with MiXCR into one record per CDR3 protein. This sample has approximately 150,000 distinct CDR3 sequences, with approximately 6.2% found just once. Sample: CD4+ T cells sorted from PBMCs, taken on the day of the first yellow fever vaccination. This chain joins TRBV5-1 and TRBJ1-2, with no clear D. This sequence was found in a man aged 18 to 30 who received the YFV17D yellow fever vaccine. CDR3 loop: CASSLLDASYGYTF. CDR3 coding DNA: TGCGCCAGCAGCCTCCTGGACGCTTCCTATGGCTACACCTTC.